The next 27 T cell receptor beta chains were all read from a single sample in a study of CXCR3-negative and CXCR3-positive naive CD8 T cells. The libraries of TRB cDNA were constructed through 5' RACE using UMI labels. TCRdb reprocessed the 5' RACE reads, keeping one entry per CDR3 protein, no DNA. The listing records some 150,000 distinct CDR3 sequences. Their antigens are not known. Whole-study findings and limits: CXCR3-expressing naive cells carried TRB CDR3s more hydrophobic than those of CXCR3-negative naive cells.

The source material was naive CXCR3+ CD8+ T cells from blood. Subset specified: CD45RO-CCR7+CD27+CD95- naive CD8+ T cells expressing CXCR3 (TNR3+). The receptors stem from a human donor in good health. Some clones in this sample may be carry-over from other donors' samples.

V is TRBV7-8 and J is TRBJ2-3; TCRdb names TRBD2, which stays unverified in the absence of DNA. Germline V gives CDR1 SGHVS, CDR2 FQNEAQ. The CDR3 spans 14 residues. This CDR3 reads CASSFGGLAGTQYF.

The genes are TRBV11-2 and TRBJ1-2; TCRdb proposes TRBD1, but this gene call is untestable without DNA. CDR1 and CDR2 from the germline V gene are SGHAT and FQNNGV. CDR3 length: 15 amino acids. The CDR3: CASIGWDGDVYGYTF.

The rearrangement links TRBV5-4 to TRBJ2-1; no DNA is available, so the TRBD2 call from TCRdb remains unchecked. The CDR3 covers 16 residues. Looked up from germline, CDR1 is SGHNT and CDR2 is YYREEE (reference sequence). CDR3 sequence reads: CASSPGGLAGYNEQFF.

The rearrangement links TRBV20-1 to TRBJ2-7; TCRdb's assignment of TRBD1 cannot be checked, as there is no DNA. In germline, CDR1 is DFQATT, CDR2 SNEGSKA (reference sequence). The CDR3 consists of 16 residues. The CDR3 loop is CSARDYFGTATYEQYF.

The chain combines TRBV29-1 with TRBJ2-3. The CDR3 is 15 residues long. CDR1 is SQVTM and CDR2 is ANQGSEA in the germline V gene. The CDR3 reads CSARGYQEYTDTQYF.

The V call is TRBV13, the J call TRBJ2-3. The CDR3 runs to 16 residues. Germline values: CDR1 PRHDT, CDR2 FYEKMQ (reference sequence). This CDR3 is CASSEGLAGFTDTQYF.

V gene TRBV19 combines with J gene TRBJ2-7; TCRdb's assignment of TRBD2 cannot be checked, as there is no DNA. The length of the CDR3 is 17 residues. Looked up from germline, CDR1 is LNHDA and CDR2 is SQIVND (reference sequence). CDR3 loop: CASSISGAGVNSYEQYF.

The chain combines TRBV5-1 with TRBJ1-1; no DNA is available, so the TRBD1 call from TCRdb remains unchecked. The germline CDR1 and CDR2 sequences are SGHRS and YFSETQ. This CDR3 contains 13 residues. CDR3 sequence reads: CASSLQVMAQAFF. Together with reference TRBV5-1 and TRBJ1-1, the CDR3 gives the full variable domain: KAGVTQTPRYLIKTRGQQVTLSCSPISGHRSVSWYQQTPGQGLQFLFEYFSETQRNKGNFPGRFSGRQFSNSRSEMNVSTLELGDSALYLCASSLQVMAQAFFGQGTRLTVV.

The CDR3 region is CAISTTVGPGLEKYF. V is TRBV10-3 and J is TRBJ2-7; TCRdb's D call, TRBD1, is unchecked because there is no DNA. Germline V gives CDR1 ENHRY, CDR2 SYGVKD. The length of the CDR3 is 15 residues.

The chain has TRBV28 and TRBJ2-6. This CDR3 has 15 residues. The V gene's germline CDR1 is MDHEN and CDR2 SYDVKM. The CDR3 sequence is CASSFVGPGANVLTF.

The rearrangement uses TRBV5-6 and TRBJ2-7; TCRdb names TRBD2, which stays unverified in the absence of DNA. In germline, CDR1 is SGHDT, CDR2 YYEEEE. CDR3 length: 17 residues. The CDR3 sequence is CASSEAPGLAFSYEQYF. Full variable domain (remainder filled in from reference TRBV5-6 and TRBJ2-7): DAGVTQSPTHLIKTRGQQVTLRCSPKSGHDTVSWYQQALGQGPQFIFQYYEEEERQRGNFPDRFSGHQFPNYSSELNVNALLLGDSALYLCASSEAPGLAFSYEQYFGPGTRLTVT.

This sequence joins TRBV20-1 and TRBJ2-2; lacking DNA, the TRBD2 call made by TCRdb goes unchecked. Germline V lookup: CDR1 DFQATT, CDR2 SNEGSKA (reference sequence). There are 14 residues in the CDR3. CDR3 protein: CSASDRPDTGELFF.

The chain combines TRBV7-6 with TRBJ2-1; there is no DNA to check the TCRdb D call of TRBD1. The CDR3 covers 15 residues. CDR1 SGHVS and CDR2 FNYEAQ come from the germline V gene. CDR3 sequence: CASSQIQGLNNEQFF.

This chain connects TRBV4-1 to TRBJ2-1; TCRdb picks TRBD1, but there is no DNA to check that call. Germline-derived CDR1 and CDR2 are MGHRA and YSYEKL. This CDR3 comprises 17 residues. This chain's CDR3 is CASSQTTGARSYNEQFF.

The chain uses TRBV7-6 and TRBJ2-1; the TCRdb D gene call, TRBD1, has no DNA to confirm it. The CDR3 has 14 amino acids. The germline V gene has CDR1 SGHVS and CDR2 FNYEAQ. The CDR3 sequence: CASSSRGQDNLQFF.

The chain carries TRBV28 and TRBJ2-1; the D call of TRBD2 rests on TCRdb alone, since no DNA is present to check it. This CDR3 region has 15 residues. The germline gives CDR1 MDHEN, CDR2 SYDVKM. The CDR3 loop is CASRVAGGPGNEQFF. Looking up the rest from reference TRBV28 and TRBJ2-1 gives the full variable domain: DVKVTQSSRYLVKRTGEKVFLECVQDMDHENMFWYRQDPGLGLRLIYFSYDVKMKEKGDIPEGYSVSREKKERFSLILESASTNQTSMYLCASRVAGGPGNEQFFGPGTRLTVL.

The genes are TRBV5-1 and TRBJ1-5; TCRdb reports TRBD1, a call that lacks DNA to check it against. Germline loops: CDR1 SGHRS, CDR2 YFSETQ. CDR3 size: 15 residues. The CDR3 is CASSLEPGQLQPQHF.

The CDR3 sequence: CASSFVPTSGNNEQFF. The genes are TRBV6-2 or TRBV6-3 and TRBJ2-1; TCRdb returns TRBD2, unconfirmable since there is no DNA. Per the germline V gene, CDR1 is MNHEY and CDR2 is SVGEGT. The CDR3 spans 16 residues.

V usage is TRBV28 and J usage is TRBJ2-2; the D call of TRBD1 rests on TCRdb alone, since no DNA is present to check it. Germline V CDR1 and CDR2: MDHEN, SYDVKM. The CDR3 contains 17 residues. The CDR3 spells CASSRAQGSWGTGELFF.

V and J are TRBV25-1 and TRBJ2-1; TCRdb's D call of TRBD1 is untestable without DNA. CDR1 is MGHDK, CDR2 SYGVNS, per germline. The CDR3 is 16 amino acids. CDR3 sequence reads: CASSDLAPGGDNEQFF.

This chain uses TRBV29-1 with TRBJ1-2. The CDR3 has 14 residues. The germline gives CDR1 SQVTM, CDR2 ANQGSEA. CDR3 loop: CSVSVLGDNYGYTF.

The chain's CDR3 is CAWSSSSGYTEAFF. This chain links TRBV30 with TRBJ1-1. The CDR3 has 14 residues. The V gene's germline CDR1 is GTSNPN and CDR2 SVGIG (reference sequence).

CDR3 in amino acids: CASSLRGSHEQYF. The J gene is TRBJ2-7, the V gene TRBV14; TCRdb designates TRBD2, a call that cannot be tested without DNA. CDR1 and CDR2 from the germline V gene are SGHDN and FVKESK. This CDR3 contains 13 residues.

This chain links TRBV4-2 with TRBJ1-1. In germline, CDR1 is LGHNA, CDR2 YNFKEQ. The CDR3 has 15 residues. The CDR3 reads CASSQAALVDTEAFF.

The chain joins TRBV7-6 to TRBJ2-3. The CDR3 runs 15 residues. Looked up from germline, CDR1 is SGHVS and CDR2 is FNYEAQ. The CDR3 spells CASSVERGSTDTQYF.

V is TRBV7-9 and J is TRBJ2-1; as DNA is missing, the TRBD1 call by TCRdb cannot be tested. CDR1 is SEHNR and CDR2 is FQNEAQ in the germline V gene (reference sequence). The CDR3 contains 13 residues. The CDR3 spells CASSRTGSNEQFF.

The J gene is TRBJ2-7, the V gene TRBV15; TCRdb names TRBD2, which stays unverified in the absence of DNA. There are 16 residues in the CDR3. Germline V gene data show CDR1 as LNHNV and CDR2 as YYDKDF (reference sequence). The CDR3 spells CATSSTEREYPYEQYF.